This T cell receptor beta chain comes out of a study of human T cells and chemical hapten exposure. Time point meaning: patch test 1, 2 weeks after DPC sensitization. Treatment in this sample: therapeutic diphenylcyclopropenone sensitization with weekly scalp DPC. CDR3 size: 13 residues. Trimming took 4 bases from V and 3 from J, leaving 7 bases between them. Per germline, CDR1 WNHNN and CDR2 SYGVQD (reference sequence). MiXCR was run by TCRdb on the RACE reads, yielding one entry per CDR3 protein. The repertoire holds 95,000 to 150,000 distinct CDR3 sequences, with approximately 15% as singletons. The clonotype was recovered from a man younger than 30 with alopecia areata. Some clones in this sample may be carry-over from other donors' samples. The starting material was whole blood, obtained in connection with sensitization to the hapten diphenylcyclopropenone (DPC). The chain combines TRBV10-1 with TRBJ2-1, with unresolved D. The DNA for the CDR3 is TGCGCCAGCAGTGGTCGAAACTACAATGAGCAGTTCTTC. As protein: CASSGRNYNEQFF.